What follows are 30 T cell receptor beta chains derived from one specimen sequenced in a study of cytomegalovirus exposure and HLA in healthy donors. Measured with immunoSEQ multiplex PCR; TCRdb has only the in-frame clones, and not every one. The repertoire consists of around 250,000 clones, with 90% occurring once and the leading ten covering 0.3% to 0.4%. The sample taken for sequencing was PBMCs. Every receptor here comes from a woman aged 18-29 years in good health and CMV-seronegative.

The CDR3 loop reads CASSGQFYEQYF. DNA of the CDR3: TGTGCCAGCTCGGGGCAGTTCTACGAGCAGTACTTC. The chain is built from TRBV18 and TRBJ2-7; a possible D gene is TRBD1 (5 bases). V was cut by 6 bases and J by 3 bases, with 9 bases left in between. The germline gives CDR1 KGHSH, CDR2 LQKENI. The CDR3 covers 12 residues.

This chain connects TRBV28 to TRBJ2-3; 11 nucleotides align to TRBD2. This CDR3 has 16 residues. CDR1 MDHEN and CDR2 SYDVKM come from the germline V gene. With 5 bases clipped from V and 4 bases from J, the junction kept 8 bases outside the gene matches. This CDR3 reads CASSPHGLAGPDTQYF. In DNA form, the CDR3 reads TGTGCCAGCAGTCCCCACGGACTAGCGGGTCCAGATACGCAGTATTTT.

The chain couples TRBV27 to TRBJ2-2; a weak D match, TRBD1 (7 bases). Germline CDR1 is MNHEY and CDR2 is SMNVEV (reference sequence). V was cut by 6 bases and J by 5 bases, with 13 bases left in between. This CDR3 is 14 amino acids long. CDR3 sequence: CASSWTGGTGELFF. The CDR3 bases are TGTGCCAGCAGCTGGACAGGAGGGACCGGGGAGCTGTTTTTT.

This chain links TRBV21-1 with TRBJ2-1; no DNA check was done on the table's D call, TRBD1. TRBV21-1 is designated a pseudogene. The CDR3 extends over 12 amino acids. CDR3 protein: CASSNWGTEQFF. The CDR3 region has the DNA TGTGCCAGCAGCAACTGGGGGACAGAGCAGTTCTTC.

This clone was counted once. This chain links TRBV6-1 with TRBJ2-2; D gene ambiguous. The germline V gene has CDR1 MNHNS and CDR2 SASEGT. Between the trimmed V and J ends, which lost 1 base and 6 bases, there was a span of 6 bases. CDR3 size: 13 residues. CDR3 coding DNA: TGTGCCAGCAGTGAAGGAGTAGCCGGGGAGCTGTTTTTT. The encoded protein is CASSEGVAGELFF.

The genes are TRBV2 and TRBJ1-2, with D possibly being TRBD1 (5 bases). The V end lost 1 base, the J end lost 3 bases, and 18 bases lay between the germline ends. Germline CDR1 SNHLY, CDR2 FYNNEI. CDR3 length: 17 amino acids. The CDR3 spells CASSEGGVAAGYYGYTF. CDR3 sequence (DNA): TGTGCCAGCAGTGAAGGGGGGGTGGCAGCGGGTTACTATGGCTACACCTTC. The full variable domain, its missing parts supplied by reference TRBV2 and TRBJ1-2, is EPEVTQTPSHQVTQMGQEVILRCVPISNHLYFYWYRQILGQKVEFLVSFYNNEISEKSEIFDDQFSVERPDGSNFTLKIRSTKLEDSAMYFCASSEGGVAAGYYGYTFGSGTRLTVV.

This clone was counted only a few times. The chain combines TRBV19 with TRBJ2-5, with TRBD1 as a possible D gene (5 bases). The V end was cut by 8 bases, the J end by 6 bases, with 10 bases between. CDR1 and CDR2 (germline): LNHDA, SQIVND (reference sequence). This CDR3 contains 11 residues. CDR3 bases: TGTGCCAGTGGACAACTGCAGACCCAGTACTTC. It encodes CASGQLQTQYF.

This chain links TRBV7-6 with TRBJ2-7, with 12 bases aligning to TRBD1. Germline assignment: CDR1 SGHVS and CDR2 FNYEAQ. J lost 3 bases, V lost 5 bases, and 8 bases had no gene match. This CDR3 comprises 16 residues. The CDR3 DNA follows: TGTGCCAGCAGCCCACCCGGGACAGGGGGCAGCTACGAGCAGTACTTC. Residues: CASSPPGTGGSYEQYF.

The chain carries TRBV4-3 and TRBJ1-1; D might be TRBD1 (5 bases). Trimming took off 1 base at V and 10 bases at J, with 19 bases between the two ends. Germline V gene lookup returns CDR1 LGHNA and CDR2 YSLEER. CDR3 size: 15 residues. The CDR3 spells CASSQGGGAPPAAFF. CDR3 coding DNA: TGCGCCAGCAGCCAAGGTGGCGGGGCCCCACCCGCAGCTTTCTTT.

This sequence joins TRBV9 and TRBJ2-3; TRBD1 agrees at 8 bases. This CDR3 has 14 residues. The germline CDR1 and CDR2 sequences are SGDLS and YYNGEE. The V and J ends lost 4 bases and 4 bases, in that order; junction bases with no gene match: 5. In DNA, the CDR3 is TGTGCCAGCAGCTCAAGGACAGGGCCAGATACGCAGTATTTT. It yields the protein CASSSRTGPDTQYF.

The chain recombines TRBV7-9 with TRBJ2-5; 8 bases fit TRBD1. This CDR3 has 15 amino acids. Germline V lookup: CDR1 SEHNR, CDR2 FQNEAQ (reference sequence). V was pared by 5 bases and J by 1 base, with 6 bases of the junction left unmatched. Here the CDR3 DNA reads TGTGCCAGCAGCGGGCACAGGGGGTCCCAAGAGACCCAGTACTTC. It yields the protein CASSGHRGSQETQYF.

The J gene is TRBJ1-1, the V gene TRBV11-2; the match to TRBD1 covers 7 bases. The V segment lost 6 bases and the J segment 3 bases; nucleotides outside the gene matches: 7. Per the germline V gene, CDR1 is SGHAT and CDR2 is FQNNGV. The CDR3 has 14 residues. The CDR3 DNA is TGTGCCAGCAGTTACCGACAGGGAGACACTGAAGCTTTCTTT. Translating gives CASSYRQGDTEAFF.

The V call is TRBV28, the J call TRBJ1-2; TRBD1 agrees at 7 bases. Looked up from germline, CDR1 is MDHEN and CDR2 is SYDVKM. The V segment lost 7 bases and the J segment 2 bases; nucleotides outside the gene matches: 7. This CDR3 has 14 residues. The CDR3: CASNSQGKNYGYTF. The CDR3 region has the DNA TGTGCCAGCAACTCACAGGGGAAAAACTATGGCTACACCTTC.

The rearrangement uses TRBV28 and TRBJ1-2; 10 bases fit TRBD1. This CDR3 has 15 residues. Per germline, CDR1 MDHEN and CDR2 SYDVKM. V shed 5 bases, J shed 4 bases, and the junction held 7 bases outside the gene matches. In DNA form, the CDR3 reads TGTGCCAGCAGTCTCGACAGGGGGCTTTTCTATGGCTACACCTTC. Translating it yields CASSLDRGLFYGYTF.

The chain joins TRBV9 to TRBJ2-1; perhaps TRBD1 as D (5 bases). V gave up 1 base and J gave up 8 bases, with 16 bases separating them. CDR3 length: 15 residues. The V gene's germline CDR1 is SGDLS and CDR2 YYNGEE. CDR3 nucleotides: TGTGCCAGCAGCGTAAAGGACACTGATTGGGATGAGCAGTTCTTC. Encoded protein: CASSVKDTDWDEQFF.

The CDR3 DNA sequence: TGTGCCAGTAGTATTGTTGGCACGCTCCTAGATTATGGCTACACCTTC. Protein: CASSIVGTLLDYGYTF. The rearrangement links TRBV19 to TRBJ1-2; D is unresolved. The germline V gene encodes CDR1 LNHDA and CDR2 SQIVND (reference sequence). The ends were cut back, 3 bases at V and 5 bases at J, with 19 bases in the middle. The CDR3 covers 16 residues. The full variable domain, with the rest looked up from reference TRBV19 and TRBJ1-2, is DGGITQSPKYLFRKEGQNVTLSCEQNLNHDAMYWYRQDPGQGLRLIYYSQIVNDFQKGDIAEGYSVSREKKESFPLTVTSAQKNPTAFYLCASSIVGTLLDYGYTFGSGTRLTVV.

CDR3 amino acids: CASRPGTLRSGMNTEAFF. The CDR3 DNA is TGCGCCAGCAGACCAGGCACTTTAAGGTCGGGGATGAACACTGAAGCTTTCTTT. V and J are TRBV4-1 and TRBJ1-1; D unclear. V lost 6 bases and J 0 bases, leaving 23 bases between the germline ends. The CDR3 length is 18 residues. Germline lookup yields CDR1 MGHRA and CDR2 YSYEKL.

V is TRBV7-2 and J is TRBJ2-1; 13 positions match TRBD2. The germline CDR1 and CDR2 sequences are SGHTA and FQGNSA. The length of the CDR3 is 16 residues. The J segment lost 5 bases and the V segment lost 5 bases, leaving 6 bases of the junction unmatched. The CDR3 bases are TGTGCCAGCAGCCTACTAGCGGGGGGGAGGAACAATGAGCAGTTCTTC. Amino acid sequence: CASSLLAGGRNNEQFF. Full variable domain (outside the CDR3, taken from reference TRBV7-2 and TRBJ2-1): GAGVSQSPSNKVTEKGKDVELRCDPISGHTALYWYRQSLGQGLEFLIYFQGNSAPDKSGLPSDRFSAERTGGSVSTLTIQRTQQEDSAVYLCASSLLAGGRNNEQFFGPGTRLTVL.

The chain links TRBV7-9 to TRBJ1-4; weak D call: TRBD1 (5 bases). In germline, CDR1 is SEHNR, CDR2 FQNEAQ (reference sequence). The CDR3 covers 16 residues. The V end lost 5 bases, the J end lost 0 bases, and 13 bases lay between the germline ends. Written as DNA, the CDR3 is TGTGCCAGCAGCCCTTTATCGGGGGCAACTAATGAAAAACTGTTTTTT. Translating gives CASSPLSGATNEKLFF.

The J gene is TRBJ1-1, the V gene TRBV29-1; 8 nucleotides agree with TRBD1. Germline-derived CDR1 and CDR2 are SQVTM and ANQGSEA. The CDR3 covers 13 residues. Trimming at V came to 7 bases and at J to 2 bases, leaving 6 bases not matched to a gene. CDR3 sequence reads: CSAGQGVNTEAFF. Written as DNA, the CDR3 is TGCAGCGCCGGACAGGGTGTAAACACTGAAGCTTTCTTT.

This clone has just one count. DNA of the CDR3: TGTGCCAGCAGTTTAGGAGACAGTCCCTACGAGCAGTACTTC. It encodes CASSLGDSPYEQYF. The chain employs TRBV28 and TRBJ2-7; possibly TRBD1 for D (5 bases). Trimming left V 2 bases short and J 2 bases short, with 10 bases between. The CDR3 is made up of 14 amino acids. Per the germline V gene, CDR1 is MDHEN and CDR2 is SYDVKM.

The chain is built from TRBV6-5 and TRBJ1-3; D gene unclear. The CDR3 runs 13 residues. Germline-derived CDR1 and CDR2 are MNHEY and SVGAGI. The ends were cut back, 6 bases at V and 0 bases at J, with 6 bases in the middle. The CDR3 loop reads CASSQDSGNTIYF. CDR3 sequence (DNA): TGTGCCAGCAGCCAGGACTCTGGAAACACCATATATTTT.

The V and J genes are TRBV13 and TRBJ1-2; 8 nucleotides align to TRBD1. CDR1 is PRHDT, CDR2 FYEKMQ, per germline (reference sequence). CDR3 size: 13 residues. V gave up 2 bases and J gave up 7 bases; unmatched junction bases: 3. The CDR3 bases are TGTGCCAGCAGCTTATCAGGGGGCGGTGGCTACACCTTC. This sequence encodes CASSLSGGGGYTF. Full variable domain (outside the CDR3, taken from reference TRBV13 and TRBJ1-2): AAGVIQSPRHLIKEKRETATLKCYPIPRHDTVYWYQQGPGQDPQFLISFYEKMQSDKGSIPDRFSAQQFSDYHSELNMSSLELGDSALYFCASSLSGGGGYTFGSGTRLTVV.

The gene calls are TRBV27 and TRBJ2-5; 8 bases match TRBD2. The germline V gene encodes CDR1 MNHEY and CDR2 SMNVEV (reference sequence). J gave up 5 bases and V 7 bases, and 6 bases lay outside the gene matches. This CDR3 contains 13 residues. CDR3 coding DNA: TGTGCCAGCACGGCGGGGGGCCGGGAGACCCAGTACTTC. Protein sequence: CASTAGGRETQYF.

This clone came up once. The chain is built from TRBV5-1 and TRBJ2-5, with 15 bases fitting TRBD2. Looked up from germline, CDR1 is SGHRS and CDR2 is YFSETQ. J gave up 2 bases and V 1 base, and 6 bases lay outside the gene matches. This CDR3 contains 18 residues. The CDR3 reads CASSLYGTSGGIQETQYF. In nucleotides, the CDR3 is TGCGCCAGCAGCTTGTATGGGACTAGCGGGGGGATACAAGAGACCCAGTACTTC. Combining the CDR3 with reference TRBV5-1 and TRBJ2-5 gives the whole variable domain KAGVTQTPRYLIKTRGQQVTLSCSPISGHRSVSWYQQTPGQGLQFLFEYFSETQRNKGNFPGRFSGRQFSNSRSEMNVSTLELGDSALYLCASSLYGTSGGIQETQYFGPGTRLLVL.

This chain links TRBV6-5 with TRBJ1-3; 7 bases are a match to TRBD1. This CDR3 has 16 residues. Germline loops: CDR1 MNHEY, CDR2 SVGAGI. After removal of 0 bases from V and 0 bases from J, the junction contained 2 bases not matched to a gene. This chain's CDR3 is CASSYSWDSSGNTIYF. Written as DNA, the CDR3 is TGTGCCAGCAGTTACTCGTGGGACAGCTCTGGAAACACCATATATTTT.

The J gene is TRBJ2-3, the V gene TRBV7-9, with D tentatively TRBD2 (7 bases). Germline loops: CDR1 SEHNR, CDR2 FQNEAQ (reference sequence). The CDR3 consists of 16 residues. Trimming removed 5 bases from V and 6 bases from J, with 21 bases in between. The chain's CDR3 is CASSPKGGPFGDTQYF. Written as DNA, the CDR3 is TGTGCCAGCAGCCCTAAGGGGGGGCCTTTCGGGGATACGCAGTATTTT.

The chain employs TRBV6-5 and TRBJ1-1; no clear D. Germline V gives CDR1 MNHEY, CDR2 SVGAGI. There are 15 residues in the CDR3. Between the trimmed V and J ends, which lost 6 bases and 4 bases, there was a span of 18 bases. CDR3 sequence (DNA): TGTGCCAGCAGCCCGCGGGCCCCGATTGGCACTGAAGCTTTCTTT. Protein product: CASSPRAPIGTEAFF.

This clone was seen only once. This chain connects TRBV28 to TRBJ2-1; TRBD2 matches at 7 bases. CDR1 is MDHEN, CDR2 SYDVKM, per germline. There are 15 residues in the CDR3. The junction had 8 bases not matched to a gene; V was cut back by 4 bases and J by 5 bases. The CDR3 sequence: CASSYLVGLNNEQFF. DNA of the CDR3: TGTGCCAGCAGTTACCTCGTGGGACTAAACAATGAGCAGTTCTTC. Looking up the rest from reference TRBV28 and TRBJ2-1 gives the full variable domain: DVKVTQSSRYLVKRTGEKVFLECVQDMDHENMFWYRQDPGLGLRLIYFSYDVKMKEKGDIPEGYSVSREKKERFSLILESASTNQTSMYLCASSYLVGLNNEQFFGPGTRLTVL.

The chain is built from TRBV7-9 and TRBJ1-5, with TRBD1 as a possible D gene (5 bases). V gave up 5 bases and J gave up 7 bases, with 12 bases separating them. Germline values: CDR1 SEHNR, CDR2 FQNEAQ (reference sequence). The CDR3 has 13 residues. The CDR3 loop reads CASSLGGEQPQHF. The CDR3 DNA follows: TGTGCCAGCAGCCTGGGGGGGGAGCAGCCCCAGCATTTT.